This TCR beta chain is drawn from a study of blood T cell repertoires in COVID-19. Study context: Some COVID-19 samples were acute and others convalescent; all came from the United States, Italy and Spain. From T cells, B-cell-depleted T cells, or PBMCs came the material, which was cDNA or gDNA.

Trimming removed 6 bases from V and 8 bases from J, with 13 bases in between. The CDR3 length is 12 residues. Germline values: CDR1 MDHEN, CDR2 SYDVKM. Generated by immunoSEQ multiplex PCR, the TCRdb table keeps only in-frame clones and is missing some. Of around 100,000 clones listed, 84% were seen once; the top ten hold roughly 24%. The receptor was isolated from a human donor in a cohort sampled during active COVID-19. The chain recombines TRBV28 with TRBJ1-2; unclear D gene. Input material: peripheral blood. The DNA for the CDR3 is TGTGCCAGCAGCCCCGAGGTTCAAGGCTACACCTTC. As protein: CASSPEVQGYTF.